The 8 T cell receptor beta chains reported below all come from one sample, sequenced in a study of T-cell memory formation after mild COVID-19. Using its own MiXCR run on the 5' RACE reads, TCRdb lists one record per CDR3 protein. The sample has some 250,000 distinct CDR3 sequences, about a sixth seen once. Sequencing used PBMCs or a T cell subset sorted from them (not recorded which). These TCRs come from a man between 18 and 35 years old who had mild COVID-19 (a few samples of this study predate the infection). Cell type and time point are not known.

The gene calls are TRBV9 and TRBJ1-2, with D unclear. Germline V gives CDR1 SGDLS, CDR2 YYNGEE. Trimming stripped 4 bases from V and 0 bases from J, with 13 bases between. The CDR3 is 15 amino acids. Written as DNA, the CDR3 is TGTGCCAGCAGCATGGGGATTGGGACTAACTATGGCTACACCTTC. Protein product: CASSMGIGTNYGYTF.

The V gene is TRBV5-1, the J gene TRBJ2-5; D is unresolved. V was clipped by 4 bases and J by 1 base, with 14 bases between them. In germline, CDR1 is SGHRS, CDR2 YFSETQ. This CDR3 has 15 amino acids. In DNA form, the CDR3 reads TGCGCCAGCAGCCCGGGCCCCGGCCCCCAAGAGACCCAGTACTTC. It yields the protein CASSPGPGPQETQYF.

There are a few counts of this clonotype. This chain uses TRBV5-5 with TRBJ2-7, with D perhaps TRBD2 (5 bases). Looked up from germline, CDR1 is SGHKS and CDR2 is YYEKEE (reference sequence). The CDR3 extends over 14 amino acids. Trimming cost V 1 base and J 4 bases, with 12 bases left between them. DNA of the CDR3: TGTGCCAGCAGCTTGACGGTCGAGCGGTACGAGCAGTACGTC. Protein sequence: CASSLTVERYEQYV.

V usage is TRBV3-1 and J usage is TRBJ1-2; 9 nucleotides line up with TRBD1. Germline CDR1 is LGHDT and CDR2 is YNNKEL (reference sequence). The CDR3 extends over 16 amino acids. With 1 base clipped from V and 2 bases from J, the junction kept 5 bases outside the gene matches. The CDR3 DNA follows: TGTGCCAGCAGCCAAGGGATACAGGGGGCAAACTATGGCTACACCTTC. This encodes CASSQGIQGANYGYTF.

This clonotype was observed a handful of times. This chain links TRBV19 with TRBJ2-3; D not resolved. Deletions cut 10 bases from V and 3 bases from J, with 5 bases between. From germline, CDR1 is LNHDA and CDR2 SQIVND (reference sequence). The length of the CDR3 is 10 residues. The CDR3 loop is CATDTDTQYF. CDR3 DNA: TGTGCCACCGATACAGATACGCAGTATTTT.

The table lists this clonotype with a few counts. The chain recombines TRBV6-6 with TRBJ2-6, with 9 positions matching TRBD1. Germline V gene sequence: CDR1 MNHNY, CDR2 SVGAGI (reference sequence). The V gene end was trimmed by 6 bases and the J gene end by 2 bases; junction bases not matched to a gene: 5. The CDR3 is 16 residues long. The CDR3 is CASRGTGRAGANVLTF. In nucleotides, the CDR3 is TGTGCCAGCAGGGGGACAGGGAGGGCTGGGGCCAACGTCCTGACTTTC.

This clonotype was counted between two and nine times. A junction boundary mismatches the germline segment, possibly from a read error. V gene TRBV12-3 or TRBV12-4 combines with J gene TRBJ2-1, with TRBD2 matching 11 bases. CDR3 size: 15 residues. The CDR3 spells CASSLEGTSGLEQFF. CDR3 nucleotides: TGTGCCAGCAGCTTAGAGGGGACTAGCGGTCTTGAGCAGTTCTTC.

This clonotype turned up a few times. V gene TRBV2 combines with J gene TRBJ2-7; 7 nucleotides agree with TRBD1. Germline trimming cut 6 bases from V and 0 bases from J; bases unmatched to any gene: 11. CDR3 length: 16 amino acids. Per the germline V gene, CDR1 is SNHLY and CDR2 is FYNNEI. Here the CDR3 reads CASSSLKDRPSYEQYF. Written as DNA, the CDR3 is TGTGCCAGCAGCTCGCTTAAGGACAGGCCCTCCTACGAGCAGTACTTC.